This TCR beta chain was documented in a study of regulatory T cells in long-lasting Graves disease. Overall study findings and caveats: Samples came from peripheral blood alone, without thyroid tissue.

The time point was: persistent/refractory GD, antithyroid drugs over 5 years with positive TRAb. Isolated PBMC RNA provided the starting material for the TCR library. It was an endocrinology department in Xi'an, China, that provided the patients. Arm-PCR of CDR3 regions and iRepertoire HTBI primers were used to build TCR beta libraries. One entry per CDR3 protein, called by TCRdb with MiXCR from the multiplex PCR reads. In the table there are 430,000 or so distinct CDR3 sequences, under 25% of which are singletons. This clonotype was detected ten times or more. Its antigen is currently unknown. This clonotype originated in a female donor with Graves disease. Sequencing used peripheral blood mononuclear cells (PBMCs), obtained when the disease was refractory, from a patient treated with antithyroid drugs.

The CDR3 sequence: CSAPTGEGSYEQYF. Written as DNA, the CDR3 is TGCAGTGCTCCGACCGGGGAGGGATCCTACGAGCAGTACTTC. The chain is built from TRBV20-1 and TRBJ2-7; 7 bases map to TRBD2. Unmatched junction bases numbered 8, after V lost 5 bases and J lost 1 base. The CDR3 is 14 amino acids. Germline-derived CDR1 and CDR2 are DFQATT and SNEGSKA (reference sequence).